These T cell receptor beta chains were read from a single sample in a study of blood T cell repertoires in COVID-19. Libraries were prepared by immunoSEQ multiplex PCR; TCRdb keeps only in-frame clonotypes and omits some of them. The sample comprises approximately 200,000 clones, 70% to 90% of which are singletons, and approximately 7.4% rests with the top ten. The material sequenced was PBMCs or T cells enriched from blood (not recorded which). These receptors were taken from a woman aged 35 to 49 with acute COVID-19. Both conserved end residues are part of each CDR3. The D gene is left open where the match is weak. Rows may omit the clone size; those that give it use once, few, many or a size class.

.	.	TRBV12-5	TRBJ2-2	CASGPEVGELFF	TGTGCTAGTGGTCCGGAGGTCGGGGAGCTGTTTTTT
.	.	TRBV5-4	TRBJ2-3	CASSLGGGFSTDTQYF	TGTGCCAGCAGCTTGGGAGGCGGTTTTAGCACAGATACGCAGTATTTT
.	.	TRBV11-3	TRBJ2-1	CASSLDQGGPYNEQFF	TGTGCCAGCAGCTTAGATCAGGGGGGACCCTACAATGAGCAGTTCTTC
.	.	TRBV5-5	TRBJ1-3	CASSLRQSSGNTIYF	TGTGCCAGCAGCCTCCGACAGAGCTCTGGAAACACCATATATTTT
TRBD2	.	TRBV19	TRBJ2-5	CASSSSGTSSETQYF	TGTGCCAGTAGTTCCTCCGGGACTAGCTCAGAGACCCAGTACTTC
.	.	TRBV5-4	TRBJ1-1	CASSLPKNTEAFF	TGTGCCAGCAGCTTGCCCAAGAACACTGAAGCTTTCTTT
.	.	TRBV5-1	TRBJ1-4	CASSLGGLGNEKLFF	TGCGCCAGCAGCTTGGGAGGCCTCGGTAATGAAAAACTGTTTTTT
TRBD1	.	TRBV4-2	TRBJ2-3	CASSQIGQGADTQYF	TGTGCCAGCAGCCAAATCGGACAGGGCGCAGATACGCAGTATTTT
.	.	TRBV6-5	TRBJ1-1	CASSRGETEAFF	TGTGCCAGCAGCCGGGGGGAAACTGAAGCTTTCTTT
.	once	TRBV27	TRBJ2-7	CASSQRSGEQYF	TGTGCCAGCAGTCAGCGATCGGGCGAGCAGTACTTC
TRBD1	.	TRBV10-3	TRBJ2-1	CAIKSAQGANEQFF	TGTGCCATCAAATCAGCACAGGGGGCGAATGAGCAGTTCTTC
.	.	TRBV3-1/TRBV3-2	TRBJ1-1	CASSQGTGSWTEAFF	TGTGCCAGCAGCCAAGGCACAGGTTCTTGGACTGAAGCTTTCTTT
TRBD1	.	TRBV13	TRBJ2-2	CASSEATGGGTGELFF	TGTGCCAGCAGCGAAGCGACAGGGGGAGGCACCGGGGAGCTGTTTTTT
TRBD2	.	TRBV7-9	TRBJ2-7	CASSLLGLASYEQYF	TGTGCCAGCAGCTTATTGGGACTAGCGTCCTACGAGCAGTACTTC
TRBD1	.	TRBV27	TRBJ1-1	CASSLRTGGGRQNTEAFF	TGTGCCAGCAGTTTAAGGACAGGGGGTGGTAGACAGAACACTGAAGCTTTCTTT
.	.	TRBV30	TRBJ1-1	CAWGALNTEAFF	TGTGCCTGGGGGGCCTTGAACACTGAAGCTTTCTTT
.	.	TRBV19	TRBJ1-5	CASSGTGTPNQPQHF	TGTGCCAGTAGTGGGACCGGGACACCTAATCAGCCCCAGCATTTT
TRBD1	once	TRBV27	TRBJ1-1	CASSFRRTGGAAEAFF	TGTGCCAGCAGTTTCAGACGGACAGGGGGCGCGGCTGAAGCTTTCTTT
TRBD2	.	TRBV9	TRBJ2-1	CASSVGPAGVYNEQFF	TGTGCCAGCAGCGTAGGGCCAGCGGGAGTCTACAATGAGCAGTTCTTC
.	.	TRBV7-2	TRBJ1-3	CASSLPRREGNTIYF	TGTGCCAGCAGCTTACCACGAAGGGAGGGAAACACCATATATTTT